The rows below give T cell receptor beta chains drawn from one sample of a study of T cell responses to AZD1222 COVID-19 vaccine. The protocol was immunoSEQ multiplex PCR, while the TCRdb copy is restricted to in-frame clones and leaves out a portion. Of fewer than 95,000 clones listed, around 93% are singletons. The material was peripheral blood, obtained 28 days after the second AZD1222 dose. The receptor set was obtained from an adult who received the AZD1222 COVID-19 vaccine. CDR3s include the opening cysteine and the closing phenylalanine or tryptophan. D genes are given only for firm matches. Clone size is not always given. Where it is, it says once, few, many or a class for expanded clones.

.,.,TRBJ2-3,TRBV7-9,CASSLEVGTDTQYF,TGTGCCAGCAGCTTAGAGGTCGGCACAGATACGCAGTATTTT
.,TRBD1,TRBJ1-1,TRBV4-2,CASSQGTGDDPEAFF,TGTGCCAGCAGCCAGGGGACAGGGGACGACCCTGAAGCTTTCTTT
.,.,TRBJ1-2,TRBV27,CASSFGPKKYGYTF,TGTGCCAGCAGTTTCGGACCGAAAAAATATGGCTACACCTTC
.,.,TRBJ2-5,TRBV30,CAWGRLGGLVETQYF,TGTGCCTGGGGGCGCCTAGGGGGACTTGTAGAGACCCAGTACTTC
.,TRBD1,TRBJ1-5,TRBV28,CASSLPRGTAYSNQPQHF,TGTGCCAGCAGTTTGCCCCGGGGGACAGCGTATAGCAATCAGCCCCAGCATTTT
.,.,TRBJ2-7,TRBV7-9,CASRLGAGLMGEQYF,TGTGCCAGCAGGTTGGGCGCGGGACTTATGGGTGAGCAGTACTTC
.,.,TRBJ2-1,TRBV29-1,CSGGPMNEQFF,TGCAGCGGGGGACCGATGAATGAGCAGTTCTTC
.,.,TRBJ2-2,TRBV5-4,CASSLVQGLGTGELFF,TGTGCCAGCAGCTTGGTACAGGGTTTAGGCACCGGGGAGCTGTTTTTT
.,TRBD1,TRBJ2-7,TRBV7-8,CASSLVSWTGVDEQYF,TGTGCCAGCAGCTTAGTTTCCTGGACAGGGGTGGACGAGCAGTACTTC
.,.,TRBJ2-4,TRBV18,CASSLQRNIQYF,TGTGCCAGCTCCCTCCAGAGAAACATTCAGTACTTC
.,.,TRBJ2-5,TRBV27,CASSFWTALQETQYF,TGTGCCAGCAGTTTTTGGACAGCACTACAAGAGACCCAGTACTTC
.,TRBD2,TRBJ2-1,TRBV28,CASSQGGGRAYNEQFF,TGTGCCAGCAGTCAAGGGGGCGGGAGGGCCTACAATGAGCAGTTCTTC
once,TRBD2,TRBJ2-2,TRBV15,CATRTSGSGGELFF,TGTGCCACCCGGACTAGCGGGAGTGGCGGGGAGCTGTTTTTT
.,TRBD2,TRBJ2-1,TRBV4-3,CASSQDLASGRVEQFF,TGCGCCAGCAGCCAAGATCTGGCTAGCGGGAGAGTTGAGCAGTTCTTC
.,.,TRBJ1-1,TRBV29-1,CSVYHRGLNTEAFF,TGCAGCGTTTACCACAGAGGGCTGAACACTGAAGCTTTCTTT
.,.,TRBJ1-1,TRBV7-2,CASSLSPGPATEAFF,TGTGCCAGCAGCTTATCTCCGGGGCCAGCCACTGAAGCTTTCTTT
.,TRBD2,TRBJ2-1,TRBV19,CASSTGVSGTSGSDEQFF,TGTGCCAGTAGTACGGGGGTCTCCGGGACTAGCGGGAGTGATGAGCAGTTCTTC
.,TRBD2,TRBJ2-1,TRBV27,CASSSTSGRATDNEQFF,TGTGCCAGCAGTTCGACTAGCGGGAGGGCAACGGACAATGAGCAGTTCTTC
.,.,TRBJ1-6,TRBV7-8,CASSLVISPGTQGNSPLHF,TGTGCCAGCAGCTTAGTGATCTCCCCGGGGACCCAGGGGAATTCACCCCTCCACTTT
few,TRBD2,TRBJ2-2,TRBV2,CASLAGGPYGELFF,TGTGCCAGCTTGGCGGGAGGCCCGTACGGGGAGCTGTTTTTT
.,.,TRBJ1-1,TRBV30,CAWSPVGTEAFF,TGTGCCTGGAGTCCAGTAGGCACTGAAGCTTTCTTT
.,TRBD1,TRBJ1-2,TRBV7-9,CASSPTDRNYGYTF,TGTGCCAGCAGCCCCACGGACAGGAACTATGGCTACACCTTC
.,TRBD2,TRBJ2-1,TRBV4-2,CASSRWTSGNSNEQFF,TGTGCCAGCAGCCGCTGGACTAGCGGGAATAGCAATGAGCAGTTCTTC
.,.,TRBJ2-7,TRBV6-2/TRBV6-3,CASSSDSSLSYEQYF,TGTGCCAGCAGTTCCGACAGTTCGCTCTCCTACGAGCAGTACTTC
.,TRBD1,TRBJ1-2,TRBV30,CAWSGRTGGGYGYTF,TGTGCCTGGAGTGGGAGGACAGGGGGCGGATACGGCTACACCTTC
.,.,TRBJ2-5,TRBV6-5,CASRPTMTQETQYF,TGTGCCAGCAGACCTACCATGACTCAAGAGACCCAGTACTTC
.,.,TRBJ2-2,TRBV5-8,CASSGGLGHGELFF,TGTGCCAGCAGTGGGGGACTGGGCCACGGGGAGCTGTTTTTT
.,.,TRBJ2-7,TRBV27,CASSPTSSYEQYF,TGTGCCAGCAGCCCAACGAGCTCCTACGAGCAGTACTTC
.,.,TRBJ2-1,TRBV4-2,CASSQEALAYNEQFF,TGTGCCAGCAGCCAAGAGGCCTTGGCTTACAATGAGCAGTTCTTC
.,.,TRBJ2-1,TRBV2,CASSEEGGGISEQFF,TGTGCCAGCAGTGAAGAAGGAGGGGGGATTAGTGAGCAGTTCTTC
.,.,TRBJ1-3,TRBV6-5,CASRVGLYSGNTIYF,TGTGCCAGCAGAGTCGGGCTGTACTCTGGAAACACCATATATTTT
.,.,TRBJ1-2,TRBV25-1,CASSEGGGYTF,TGTGCCAGCAGTGAAGGGGGAGGCTACACCTTC
.,.,TRBJ2-1,TRBV7-2,CASSLNWMGSDNEQFF,TGTGCCAGCAGCCTAAACTGGATGGGGTCCGACAATGAGCAGTTCTTC
.,.,TRBJ2-1,TRBV9,CASSVGVGTYNEQFF,TGTGCCAGCAGCGTAGGAGTGGGAACCTACAATGAGCAGTTCTTC
.,TRBD2,TRBJ2-1,TRBV9,CASSVVQRGTNEQFF,TGTGCCAGCAGCGTAGTTCAGCGGGGGACCAATGAGCAGTTCTTC
.,TRBD1,TRBJ2-1,TRBV7-3,CASNPQGDGEQFF,TGTGCCAGCAATCCTCAGGGGGACGGTGAGCAGTTCTTC